This T cell receptor beta chain was obtained from a study of blood T cell repertoires in COVID-19. Study context: Specimens from acute and convalescent COVID-19 originated in the United States, Italy and Spain. In each case, the material was cDNA or gDNA derived from T cells, B-cell-depleted T cells, or PBMCs.

Study processing details: Scientists estimated how many nucleated cells there were by amplifying reference gene primers. Sequencing used immunoSEQ multiplex PCR; TCRdb keeps in-frame clones, though not all of them. D and trimming were read from the DNA, whereas the V and J calls and clone size are those reported in that table. The data show around 180,000 clones, more than 80% seen once. This CDR3 contains 16 residues. Per the germline V gene, CDR1 is MGHRA and CDR2 is YSYEKL. V was clipped by 3 bases and J by 3 bases; unmatched bases: 4. The origin of this receptor is a human donor in a cohort sampled during active COVID-19. The chain has TRBV4-1 and TRBJ2-5; 13 positions agree with TRBD2. The sequenced material came from peripheral blood. The CDR3 sequence is CASSQLLAGGEETQYF. The DNA for the CDR3 is TGCGCCAGCAGCCAGTTACTAGCGGGGGGGGAAGAGACCCAGTACTTC.